A selection of T cell receptor beta chains follows, all from one sample in a study of blood T cell repertoires in COVID-19. Sequencing used immunoSEQ multiplex PCR; TCRdb keeps in-frame clones, though not all of them. This sample yields around 340,000 clones, of which about 90% are seen a single time; 1% belongs to the top ten. Sequencing was performed on PBMCs or T cells enriched from blood (not recorded which). Receptors were obtained from a woman between 25 and 40 years old who had been exposed to COVID-19. CDR3s leave out the opening cysteine and the closing phenylalanine or tryptophan.

j_call: TRBJ2-2; v_call: TRBV3-1/TRBV3-2; cdr3_length: 10; cdr3_aa: ASSPGTGELF
j_call: TRBJ2-7; v_call: TRBV30; cdr3_length: 12; cdr3_aa: ALGATAVTYEQY
j_call: TRBJ1-5; v_call: TRBV15; cdr3_length: 13; cdr3_aa: ATSRRVGGDQPQH
j_call: TRBJ1-1; v_call: TRBV19; cdr3_length: 11; cdr3_aa: ASSIPGQLEAF
j_call: TRBJ2-1; v_call: TRBV6-5; cdr3_length: 11; cdr3_aa: ASSYREVHEQF
j_call: TRBJ2-5; v_call: TRBV3-1/TRBV3-2; cdr3_length: 12; cdr3_aa: ASSPHGAQETQY
j_call: TRBJ1-4; v_call: TRBV27; cdr3_length: 12; cdr3_aa: ASSLARYNEKLF
j_call: TRBJ1-5; v_call: TRBV28; cdr3_length: 12; cdr3_aa: ASSSGGSNQPQH
j_call: TRBJ2-1; v_call: TRBV24-1; cdr3_length: 13; cdr3_aa: ATSGFTSGIHEQF
j_call: TRBJ2-7; v_call: TRBV18; cdr3_length: 11; cdr3_aa: ASSKDRNYEQY
j_call: TRBJ2-2; v_call: TRBV20-1; cdr3_length: 12; cdr3_aa: SASLAANTGELF
j_call: TRBJ1-5; v_call: TRBV27; cdr3_length: 11; cdr3_aa: ASSLRGDQPQH